This TCR beta chain derives from a study of blood T cell repertoires in COVID-19. Cohorts were based on clinical histories the participants reported. CDR1 SNHLY and CDR2 FYNNEI come from the germline V gene. V lost 6 bases, J lost 0 bases, and 11 bases lay in between. The CDR3 length is 14 residues. This table comes from immunoSEQ multiplex PCR, and its TCRdb copy is limited to in-frame clones, with some not included. Among about 250,000 clones listed, roughly 87% were seen once. The V call is TRBV2, the J call TRBJ1-1; a possible D gene is TRBD1 (5 bases). The TCR was taken from a woman in her thirties with acute COVID-19. Sequenced: PBMCs or T cells enriched from blood (not recorded which). CDR3 DNA: TGTGCCAGCAGGCCCAGGGTGGTGAACACTGAAGCTTTCTTT. Residues: CASRPRVVNTEAFF. Filled out from reference TRBV2 and TRBJ1-1, the complete variable domain reads EPEVTQTPSHQVTQMGQEVILRCVPISNHLYFYWYRQILGQKVEFLVSFYNNEISEKSEIFDDQFSVERPDGSNFTLKIRSTKLEDSAMYFCASRPRVVNTEAFFGQGTRLTVV.